This T cell receptor (beta chain) was documented in a study of long-term antiretroviral therapy in people with HIV. Sequencing relied on immunoSEQ assay v3.0, run at survey level. TCRdb's copy holds only in-frame clones and misses some; the assay was immunoSEQ multiplex PCR. The data contain 34,000 or so clones, roughly 87% of them singletons. Study-level points and caveats: Post-ART, diversity grew, though it stayed under transplant donor control levels. Repertoires with HIV possessed tighter CDR3 length spans than those of controls.

V was shortened by 4 bases and J by 0 bases, with 19 bases between the two germline ends. The CDR3 is made up of 18 amino acids. Germline lookup yields CDR1 SGHRS and CDR2 YFSETQ. To note about this clone: The antigen is unknown.

V usage is TRBV5-1 and J usage is TRBJ1-4; D gene ambiguous. The sequence derives from a man younger than 30 with HIV. Sequences were derived from unsorted PBMCs, sampled 0.6 years after starting antiretroviral therapy. The CDR3 DNA follows: TGCGCCAGCAGCCAAAGACCCTGGACCCGCGCAACTAATGAAAAACTGTTTTTT. It is translated as CASSQRPWTRATNEKLFF.